This TCR beta chain came from a study of Graves' ophthalmopathy and Graves' hyperthyroidism. Diagnoses were established from clinical symptoms, serum thyroxine, TRAb, thyroid ultrasound and orbital computed tomography. The CDR3 covers 15 residues. V lost 4 bases, J lost 1 base, and 1 base stayed unmatched. From germline, CDR1 is MNHEY and CDR2 SVGAGI. This clonotype has at least ten counts. The sequenced template was RNA, covering the TCR beta CDR3 region. Second-round multiplex PCR came after first-round RT-PCR with HTBI primers. TCRdb re-derived calls from the multiplex PCR reads in MiXCR, one entry per CDR3 protein. Counted here are more than 1,000,000 distinct CDR3 sequences, roughly 35% occurring once; the ten biggest clones make up 11%.

The receptor was isolated from an adult man with Graves' hyperthyroidism. Sequenced sample: peripheral blood or thyroid tissue (not recorded which). The chain is built from TRBV6-5 and TRBJ2-5; 12 nucleotides line up with TRBD2. As DNA, the CDR3 is TGTGCCAGCAGTTCGACTAGCGGGAGCCAAGAGACCCAGTACTTC. Translated, it gives CASSSTSGSQETQYF.